These T cell receptor beta chains were read from a single sample in a study of cytomegalovirus exposure and HLA in healthy donors. The table came from immunoSEQ multiplex PCR; TCRdb's copy has only in-frame clones and leaves some out. The data show about 130,000 clones, around 80% seen once. The sample consisted of PBMCs. All receptors derive from a man aged 25 to 40 in good health and CMV-seropositive. CDR3s include the opening cysteine and the closing phenylalanine or tryptophan. Size values are once, few and many counts, or a class for expanded clones, and some rows have none.

j_call | v_call | clone_size | cdr3_aa
TRBJ1-1 | TRBV14 | once | CASSLTGYTEAFF
TRBJ2-5 | TRBV28 | - | CASSFGGARETQYF
TRBJ2-3 | TRBV7-2 | - | CASSLRLAGTDTQYF
TRBJ2-7 | TRBV29-1 | - | CSVRQVYEQYF
TRBJ2-2 | TRBV5-6 | - | CASILRGPNTGELFF
TRBJ2-5 | TRBV2 | - | CASCGRANQETQYF
TRBJ1-2 | TRBV11-1 | - | CASSLRQDPDIYGYTF
TRBJ2-3 | TRBV6-5 | - | CASSYRGGPGDTQYF
TRBJ1-5 | TRBV4-3 | - | CASSPDGNQPQHF
TRBJ1-4 | TRBV6-1 | - | CASSERTYNEKLFF
TRBJ2-1 | TRBV29-1 | - | CSVRATSLESYNEQFF
TRBJ2-1 | TRBV7-7 | - | CASSLGLAGQNEQFF
TRBJ2-7 | TRBV2 | - | CASIGGHGEQYF
TRBJ2-2 | TRBV2 | once | CASQGLAGVNTGELFF